The clone carrying this T cell receptor beta chain has a handful of counts. These data belong to a study of shared clonotypes between healthy human individuals. Authors' analysis steps: Owing to the provision of junction-only sequences devoid of quality scores by immunoSEQ, filtering differed. Data came from immunoSEQ multiplex PCR; TCRdb stores just in-frame clones and leaves some out. The V and J calls and the clone size are those of that table, but D and trimming were determined from the DNA. Seen here are hundreds of thousands of clones, roughly three quarters observed once, and the top ten hold roughly an eighth. All of the donors resided in Nashville, Tennessee, and each was a Caucasian adult. Unsorted material relied on about 90 million PBMCs as the source of genomic DNA. CDR1 is GTSNPN, CDR2 SVGIG, per germline (reference sequence). The CDR3 is 15 amino acids. V was pared by 7 bases and J by 5 bases, with 14 bases of the junction left unmatched.

The V gene is TRBV30, the J gene TRBJ2-5, with TRBD2 matching 9 bases. Sequences were obtained from PBMCs. The clonotype comes from a woman in her thirties or forties in good health. Some clones in this sample may be carry-over from other donors' samples. For the CDR3, the DNA is TGTGCCTTAGTGCGTCGGGCGGGAGGGGGTGAGACCCAGTACTTC. The encoded protein is CALVRRAGGGETQYF.